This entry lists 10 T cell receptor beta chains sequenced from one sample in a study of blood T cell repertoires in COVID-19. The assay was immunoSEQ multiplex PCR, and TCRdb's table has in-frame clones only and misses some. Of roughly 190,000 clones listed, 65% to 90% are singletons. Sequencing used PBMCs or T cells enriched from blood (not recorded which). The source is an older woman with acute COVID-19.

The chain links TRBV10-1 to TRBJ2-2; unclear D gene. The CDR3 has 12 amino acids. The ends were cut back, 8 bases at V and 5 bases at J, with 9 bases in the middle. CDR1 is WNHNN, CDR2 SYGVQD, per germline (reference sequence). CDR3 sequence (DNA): TGCGCCAGCTCGGTAACGACCGGGGAGCTGTTTTTT. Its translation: CASSVTTGELFF.

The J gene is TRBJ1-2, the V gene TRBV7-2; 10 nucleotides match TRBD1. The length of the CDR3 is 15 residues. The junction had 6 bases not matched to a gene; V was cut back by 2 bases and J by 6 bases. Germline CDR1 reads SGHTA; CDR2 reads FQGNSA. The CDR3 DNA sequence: TGTGCCAGCAGCTTAACGGGACAGGGGATCGATGGCTACACCTTC. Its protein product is CASSLTGQGIDGYTF.

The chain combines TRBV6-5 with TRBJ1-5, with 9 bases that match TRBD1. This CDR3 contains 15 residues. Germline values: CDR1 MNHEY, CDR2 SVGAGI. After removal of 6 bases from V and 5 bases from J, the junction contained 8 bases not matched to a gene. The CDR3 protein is CASRKQGAADQPQHF. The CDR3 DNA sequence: TGTGCCAGCAGAAAACAGGGGGCCGCTGATCAGCCCCAGCATTTT.

In DNA form, the CDR3 reads TGCAGCGTTGGGGACAGGGGATTTGGTGTGAATGAGCAGTTCTTC. Translated, it gives CSVGDRGFGVNEQFF. The chain carries TRBV29-1 and TRBJ2-1, with 10 positions matching TRBD1. CDR1 is SQVTM and CDR2 is ANQGSEA in the germline V gene. Germline trimming cut 4 bases from V and 7 bases from J; bases unmatched to any gene: 10. There are 15 residues in the CDR3.

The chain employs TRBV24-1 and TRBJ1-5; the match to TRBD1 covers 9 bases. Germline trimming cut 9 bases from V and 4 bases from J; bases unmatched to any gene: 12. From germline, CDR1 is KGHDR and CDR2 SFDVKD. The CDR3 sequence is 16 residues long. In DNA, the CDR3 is TGTGCCACCCGGGCCGGGGGACAGGGACAAAATCAGCCCCAGCATTTT. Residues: CATRAGGQGQNQPQHF.

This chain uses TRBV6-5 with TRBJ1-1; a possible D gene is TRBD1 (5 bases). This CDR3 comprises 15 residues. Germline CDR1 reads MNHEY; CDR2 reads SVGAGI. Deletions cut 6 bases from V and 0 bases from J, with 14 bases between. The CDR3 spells CASRLSDSLNTEAFF. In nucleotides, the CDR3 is TGTGCCAGCAGACTGTCAGACAGTCTGAACACTGAAGCTTTCTTT.

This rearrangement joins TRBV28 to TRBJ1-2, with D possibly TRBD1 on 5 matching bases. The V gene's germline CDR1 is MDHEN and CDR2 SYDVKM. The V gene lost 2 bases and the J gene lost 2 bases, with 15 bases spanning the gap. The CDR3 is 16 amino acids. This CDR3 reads CASSLVGQGVNYGYTF. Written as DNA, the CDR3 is TGTGCCAGCAGTTTAGTGGGGCAGGGCGTGAACTATGGCTACACCTTC.

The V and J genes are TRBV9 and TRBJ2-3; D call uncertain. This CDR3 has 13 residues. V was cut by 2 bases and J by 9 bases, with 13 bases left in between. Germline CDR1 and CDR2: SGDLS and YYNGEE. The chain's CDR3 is CASSVIEVATQYF. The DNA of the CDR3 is TGTGCCAGCAGCGTTATAGAGGTGGCCACGCAGTATTTT.

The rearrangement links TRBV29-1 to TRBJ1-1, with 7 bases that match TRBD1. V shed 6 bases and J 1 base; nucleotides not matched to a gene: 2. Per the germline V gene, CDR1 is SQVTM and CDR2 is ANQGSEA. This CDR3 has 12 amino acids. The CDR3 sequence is CSVDRANTEAFF. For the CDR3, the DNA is TGCAGCGTAGACAGGGCGAACACTGAAGCTTTCTTT.

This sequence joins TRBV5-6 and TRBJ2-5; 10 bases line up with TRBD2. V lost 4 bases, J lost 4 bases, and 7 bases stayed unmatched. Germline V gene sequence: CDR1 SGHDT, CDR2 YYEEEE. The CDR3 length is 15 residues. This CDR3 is CASSPAGGQVETQYF. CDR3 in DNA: TGTGCCAGCAGCCCAGCGGGGGGGCAAGTAGAGACCCAGTACTTC.